The 17 T cell receptor beta chains in this list originate from one sample, sequenced in a study of blood T cell repertoires in COVID-19. TCRdb keeps only in-frame clones here, not all; method: immunoSEQ multiplex PCR. The sample yields 150,000 to 200,000 clones, about nine tenths seen once. Sequencing used peripheral blood. These receptors all come from a man aged 70-80 years with acute or convalescent COVID-19.

This clone was detected once. The chain is built from TRBV29-1 and TRBJ2-7; 8 bases fit TRBD2. The CDR3 consists of 13 residues. The trim removed 5 bases at V and 6 bases at J, leaving 9 bases unmatched. Germline CDR1 SQVTM, CDR2 ANQGSEA. The CDR3 DNA reads as TGCAGCGTTCAGGAGGGACTAGGAAGCGAGCAGTACTTC. Amino acids: CSVQEGLGSEQYF.

V usage is TRBV7-8 and J usage is TRBJ2-1, with 9 bases identical to TRBD1. The junction had 10 bases not matched to a gene; V was cut back by 3 bases and J by 4 bases. Germline V gives CDR1 SGHVS, CDR2 FQNEAQ. This CDR3 comprises 17 residues. CDR3 coding DNA: TGTGCCAGCAGCTTTAATTCCGGGACAGGGTATTACAATGAGCAGTTCTTC. This codes for CASSFNSGTGYYNEQFF.

This clone was observed once. CDR3 bases: TGTGCCAGCCGCCTTGCTCGGGGCGAGCAGTACTTC. Its protein product is CASRLARGEQYF. The V and J genes are TRBV28 and TRBJ2-7, with D possibly being TRBD2 (5 bases). Germline V gene data show CDR1 as MDHEN and CDR2 as SYDVKM. Trimming pared 8 bases from V and 6 bases from J, leaving 14 bases between. The CDR3 extends over 12 amino acids. Filled out from reference TRBV28 and TRBJ2-7, the complete variable domain reads DVKVTQSSRYLVKRTGEKVFLECVQDMDHENMFWYRQDPGLGLRLIYFSYDVKMKEKGDIPEGYSVSREKKERFSLILESASTNQTSMYLCASRLARGEQYFGPGTRLTVT.

V is TRBV6-6 and J is TRBJ2-2; D unclear. Trimming shortened V by 2 bases and J by 1 base, and 5 bases separated the two germline ends. The germline CDR1 and CDR2 sequences are MNHNY and SVGAGI (reference sequence). CDR3 length equals 14 residues. The CDR3 spells CASSYARNTGELFF. Written as DNA, the CDR3 is TGTGCCAGCAGTTACGCGCGGAACACCGGGGAGCTGTTTTTT.

This chain links TRBV19 with TRBJ1-3; D is unclear. Trimming cost V 5 bases and J 0 bases, with 14 bases left between them. The CDR3 is made up of 16 amino acids. The V gene's germline CDR1 is LNHDA and CDR2 SQIVND (reference sequence). CDR3 region: CASSSGSIASGNTIYF. DNA for the CDR3: TGTGCCAGTAGTTCGGGAAGCATCGCCTCTGGAAACACCATATATTTT. The full variable domain, completed using reference TRBV19 and TRBJ1-3, is DGGITQSPKYLFRKEGQNVTLSCEQNLNHDAMYWYRQDPGQGLRLIYYSQIVNDFQKGDIAEGYSVSREKKESFPLTVTSAQKNPTAFYLCASSSGSIASGNTIYFGEGSWLTVV.

The rearrangement uses TRBV7-9 and TRBJ1-5, with D possibly TRBD1 on 5 matching bases. The CDR3 length is 15 residues. Trimming stripped 1 base from V and 5 bases from J, with 12 bases between. Germline V lookup: CDR1 SEHNR, CDR2 FQNEAQ (reference sequence). For the CDR3, the DNA is TGTGCCAGCAGCTTAGAGATTTCGGGGGATCAGCCCCAGCATTTT. Residues: CASSLEISGDQPQHF.

The chain is built from TRBV3-1 (or the pseudogene TRBV3-2) and TRBJ1-1; D is undetermined. The CDR3 runs 11 residues. V lost 4 bases and J lost 6, with 6 bases in between. Germline CDR1 is LGHDT and CDR2 is YNNKEL (reference sequence). CDR3 sequence reads: CASSRLAEAFF. CDR3 coding DNA: TGTGCCAGCAGCCGGTTAGCTGAAGCTTTCTTT.

The chain uses TRBV6-5 and TRBJ1-6; D remains ambiguous. CDR3 size: 14 residues. The germline V gene has CDR1 MNHEY and CDR2 SVGAGI. With 0 bases removed from V and 6 bases from J, the gap between germline ends came to 6 bases. CDR3 region: CASSYSQVNSPLHF. The CDR3 nucleotides are TGTGCCAGCAGTTACTCGCAGGTTAATTCACCCCTCCACTTT.

The V gene is TRBV6-2 or TRBV6-3, the J gene TRBJ2-3; 9 bases map to TRBD1. Trimming took 2 bases from V and 4 from J; bases not matched to a gene: 4. The germline V gene encodes CDR1 MNHEY and CDR2 SVGEGT. This CDR3 spans 15 amino acids. The CDR3 loop reads CASSYGTGSADTQYF. In DNA form, the CDR3 reads TGTGCCAGCAGTTACGGGACAGGGTCTGCAGATACGCAGTATTTT.

CDR3 DNA sequence: TGTGCCAGCAGCCGGGTGAGCTCCTACAATGAGCAGTTCTTC. This translates into CASSRVSSYNEQFF. The rearrangement joins TRBV7-2 to TRBJ2-1; no definite D call. V lost 5 bases and J 0 bases, leaving 8 bases between the germline ends. CDR1 and CDR2 from the germline V gene are SGHTA and FQGNSA. This CDR3 spans 14 amino acids.

The genes are TRBV7-8 and TRBJ2-7, with TRBD2 matching over 8 bases. V dropped 3 bases and J dropped 4; count of bases not matched to a gene: 11. Germline V gene lookup returns CDR1 SGHVS and CDR2 FQNEAQ. The CDR3 covers 16 residues. The CDR3 coding sequence is TGTGCCAGCAGCTTGTCTCCCAGCGGGGGAAAGTACGAGCAGTACTTC. Protein sequence: CASSLSPSGGKYEQYF. Combining the CDR3 with reference TRBV7-8 and TRBJ2-7 gives the whole variable domain GAGVSQSPRYKVAKRGQDVALRCDPISGHVSLFWYQQALGQGPEFLTYFQNEAQLDKSGLPSDRFFAERPEGSVSTLKIQRTQQEDSAVYLCASSLSPSGGKYEQYFGPGTRLTVT.

The chain carries TRBV6-2 or TRBV6-3 and TRBJ2-7, with a tentative D call TRBD1 (6 bases). The CDR3 runs 15 residues. Germline V gives CDR1 MNHEY, CDR2 SVGEGT. V was shortened by 5 bases and J by 4 bases, with 18 bases between the two germline ends. The CDR3 DNA sequence: TGTGCCAGCAGTACAATCGGGACATACGATTACGAGCAGTACTTC. This codes for CASSTIGTYDYEQYF.

This clone has more than one count but fewer than ten. The chain employs TRBV4-1 and TRBJ2-5; no reliable D call. The CDR3 runs 17 residues. Germline V gene data show CDR1 as MGHRA and CDR2 as YSYEKL. The V gene lost 4 bases and the J gene lost 13 bases, with 31 bases spanning the gap. Here the CDR3 reads CASSPRQTYLRDQLGYF. The CDR3, as DNA: TGCGCCAGCAGCCCCCGCCAGACTTACTTAAGAGACCAGCTAGGGTACTTC.

This rearrangement joins TRBV5-1 to TRBJ2-1; D unresolved. Germline CDR1 reads SGHRS; CDR2 reads YFSETQ. The CDR3 runs 12 residues. V gave up 0 bases and J gave up 7 bases, with 5 bases separating them. CDR3 coding DNA: TGCGCCAGCAGCTTGGCCCGGAATGAGCAGTTCTTC. The encoded protein is CASSLARNEQFF.

The rearrangement joins TRBV5-1 to TRBJ2-1; TRBD2 matches at 8 bases. Trimming removed 4 bases from V and 4 bases from J; junction bases left unmatched: 7. CDR3 length: 15 amino acids. Germline CDR1 is SGHRS and CDR2 is YFSETQ. CDR3 sequence reads: CASSGGGLGYNEQFF. The CDR3 DNA follows: TGCGCCAGCAGCGGAGGGGGACTAGGGTACAATGAGCAGTTCTTC.

The chain links TRBV21-1 to TRBJ2-7; no check of the table's D call, TRBD2, against the DNA was made. TRBV21-1 is assigned pseudogene status. The CDR3 spans 14 residues. CDR3: CASSPREGEVEQYF. CDR3 sequence (DNA): TGTGCCAGCAGCCCCCGGGAGGGGGAGGTCGAGCAGTACTTC.

The V call is TRBV5-1, the J call TRBJ2-1; D is unclear. The CDR3 is 14 residues long. CDR1 is SGHRS, CDR2 YFSETQ, per germline. The V gene lost 0 bases and the J gene lost 7 bases, with 11 bases spanning the gap. The CDR3 loop is CASSLESGANEQFF. The CDR3 nucleotides read TGCGCCAGCAGCTTGGAGTCAGGTGCAAATGAGCAGTTCTTC.